What follows are 16 T cell receptor beta chains derived from one specimen sequenced in a study of blood T cell repertoires in COVID-19. Assay: immunoSEQ multiplex PCR; the TCRdb copy retains only in-frame clones and omits some. The sample shows about 190,000 clones, about four fifths of them seen only once. Sequenced: peripheral blood. These receptors were obtained from a man aged 50 or older with active or convalescent COVID-19.

The chain joins TRBV24-1 to TRBJ2-7; tentatively, D is TRBD1 (5 bases). CDR1 and CDR2 (germline): KGHDR, SFDVKD. V dropped 4 bases and J dropped 3 bases, with 9 bases sitting between them. CDR3 length: 13 amino acids. CDR3 amino acids: CATSDRARYEQYF. The DNA for the CDR3 is TGTGCCACCAGTGACAGGGCACGCTACGAGCAGTACTTC.

This clone was detected once. The DNA for the CDR3 is TGTGCCAGCAGCCAAGATATTTCCGCACAGCGGGGAACTGAAGCTTTCTTT. The encoded protein is CASSQDISAQRGTEAFF. The gene calls are TRBV3-1 (or the pseudogene TRBV3-2) and TRBJ1-1, with D uncertain. The CDR3 covers 17 residues. Trimming cost V 0 bases and J 5 bases, with 19 bases left between them. Germline assignment: CDR1 LGHDT and CDR2 YNNKEL (reference sequence).

This chain links TRBV24-1 with TRBJ2-1, with TRBD2 matching 7 bases. CDR1 is KGHDR and CDR2 is SFDVKD in the germline V gene. CDR3 size: 15 residues. The V segment lost 3 bases and the J segment 5 bases; nucleotides outside the gene matches: 6. The CDR3 loop is CATSDRTGGHNEQFF. CDR3 nucleotides: TGTGCCACCAGTGATCGCACGGGGGGTCACAATGAGCAGTTCTTC.

This clone has only one observation. This chain uses TRBV11-3 with TRBJ2-7; the D gene is possibly TRBD2 (6 bases). Germline V gene lookup returns CDR1 SGHNT and CDR2 YENEEA. CDR3 size: 12 residues. Trimming removed 1 base at V and 7 bases at J, with 8 bases between. CDR3 bases: TGTGCCAGCAGCTTAGCCGGGAGAGAGCAGTACTTC. Protein sequence: CASSLAGREQYF. Full variable domain (missing parts from reference TRBV11-3 and TRBJ2-7): EAGVVQSPRYKIIEKKQPVAFWCNPISGHNTLYWYLQNLGQGPELLIRYENEEAVDDSQLPKDRFSAERLKGVDSTLKIQPAELGDSAVYLCASSLAGREQYFGPGTRLTVT.

This clone has just a few counts. The chain couples TRBV6-5 to TRBJ1-2, with D perhaps matching TRBD1 (6 bases). V lost 6 bases, J lost 4 bases, and 18 bases lay in between. Germline loops: CDR1 MNHEY, CDR2 SVGAGI. The CDR3 covers 15 residues. The CDR3 nucleotides are TGTGCCAGCAGAGCCAAAGACAGGACTGTCTATGGCTACACCTTC. Translation: CASRAKDRTVYGYTF.

CDR3 residues: CASRPRSGTNYNEQFF. The DNA for the CDR3 is TGTGCCAGCAGGCCCCGATCCGGGACTAACTACAATGAGCAGTTCTTC. The chain recombines TRBV2 with TRBJ2-1; TRBD2 agrees at 7 bases. Germline V gene lookup returns CDR1 SNHLY and CDR2 FYNNEI. This CDR3 spans 16 amino acids. The V and J ends lost 6 bases and 3 bases, in that order; junction bases with no gene match: 11.

DNA of the CDR3: TGCGCCAGCAGCTTGAGTATATCGGGAAGCCAAGAGACCCAGTACTTC. Translating gives CASSLSISGSQETQYF. The chain carries TRBV5-1 and TRBJ2-5, with D tentatively TRBD2 (5 bases). The germline V gene has CDR1 SGHRS and CDR2 YFSETQ. CDR3 size: 16 residues. Trimming shortened V by 1 base and J by 1 base, and 14 bases separated the two germline ends.

The chain uses TRBV5-1 and TRBJ1-5, with D tentatively TRBD1 (6 bases). This CDR3 has 13 residues. Germline lookup yields CDR1 SGHRS and CDR2 YFSETQ. Trimming took off 4 bases at V and 4 bases at J, with 9 bases between the two ends. CDR3 protein: CASSATGNQPQHF. CDR3 nucleotides: TGCGCCAGCAGCGCGACAGGTAATCAGCCCCAGCATTTT.

The V call is TRBV5-8, the J call TRBJ1-5; D gene uncertain. With 0 bases removed from V and 3 bases from J, the gap between germline ends came to 7 bases. There are 14 residues in the CDR3. Germline V gene lookup returns CDR1 SGHTS and CDR2 YDEGEE. CDR3 amino acids: CASSLGQSNQPQHF. CDR3 nucleotides: TGTGCCAGCAGCTTGGGTCAGTCCAATCAGCCCCAGCATTTT.

The genes are TRBV7-2 and TRBJ2-1, with D maybe TRBD2 (6 bases). The CDR3 has 17 residues. The germline V gene encodes CDR1 SGHTA and CDR2 FQGNSA. Trimming removed 2 bases at V and 6 bases at J, with 20 bases between. In DNA, the CDR3 is TGTGCCAGCAGCTTAAGGAGTACGACTAGTTGGTTCAATGAGCAGTTCTTC. Translation gives CASSLRSTTSWFNEQFF.

J is TRBJ2-5 and V is TRBV7-2, with 7 positions matching TRBD1. CDR3 length: 13 residues. The ends lost 5 bases at V and 3 bases at J; junction bases unmatched: 3. Germline V gene lookup returns CDR1 SGHTA and CDR2 FQGNSA. The CDR3 loop is CASSRDREETQYF. In DNA, the CDR3 is TGTGCCAGCAGCCGAGACAGGGAAGAGACCCAGTACTTC.

This rearrangement joins TRBV10-3 to TRBJ2-3; 10 positions agree with TRBD2. In germline, CDR1 is ENHRY, CDR2 SYGVKD. V gave up 10 bases and J gave up 5 bases; unmatched junction bases: 6. The CDR3 loop spans 13 amino acids. As DNA, the CDR3 is TGTGCCACCCTCCTAGCGGGGGAAGATACGCAGTATTTT. As protein: CATLLAGEDTQYF.

In nucleotides, the CDR3 is TGTGCCAGCAGTGAATTTTTACGGGATGAGCAGTTCTTC. As protein: CASSEFLRDEQFF. J is TRBJ2-1 and V is TRBV25-1; D remains unclear. The germline V gene has CDR1 MGHDK and CDR2 SYGVNS. The CDR3 runs 13 residues. V shed 1 base and J shed 8 bases, with 9 bases lying between them. Variable domain in full (rest from reference TRBV25-1 and TRBJ2-1): EADIYQTPRYLVIGTGKKITLECSQTMGHDKMYWYQQDPGMELHLIHYSYGVNSTEKGDLSSESTVSRIRTEHFPLTLESARPSHTSQYLCASSEFLRDEQFFGPGTRLTVL.

DNA of the CDR3: TGTGCCAGCAGCCCTTTGGTGGGAGTCCTCTCTGGGGCCAACGTCCTGACTTTC. Encoded protein: CASSPLVGVLSGANVLTF. The rearrangement links TRBV7-2 to TRBJ2-6; D may be TRBD2 (5 bases). Trimming left V 5 bases short and J 0 bases short, with 17 bases between. This CDR3 has 18 residues. Germline CDR1 is SGHTA and CDR2 is FQGNSA.

This clone showed up just a few times. The junction departs from the called germline gene at one end, perhaps through a read error. This chain joins TRBV5-6 and TRBJ1-1; no clear D. CDR1 and CDR2 (germline): SGHDT, YYEEEE. This CDR3 has 11 amino acids. CDR3 in DNA: TGTGCCAGCAGCTTGGCCTGGGCAGCGGACTTT. Translating gives CASSLAWAADF.

The chain is built from TRBV11-3 and TRBJ2-1; 9 bases are a match to TRBD1. J lost 4 bases, V lost 0 bases, and 1 base had no gene match. In germline, CDR1 is SGHNT, CDR2 YENEEA. The CDR3 loop spans 15 amino acids. The CDR3 protein is CASSLETGGYNEQFF. DNA of the CDR3: TGTGCCAGCAGCTTAGAGACAGGGGGGTACAATGAGCAGTTCTTC. Variable domain in full (rest from reference TRBV11-3 and TRBJ2-1): EAGVVQSPRYKIIEKKQPVAFWCNPISGHNTLYWYLQNLGQGPELLIRYENEEAVDDSQLPKDRFSAERLKGVDSTLKIQPAELGDSAVYLCASSLETGGYNEQFFGPGTRLTVL.